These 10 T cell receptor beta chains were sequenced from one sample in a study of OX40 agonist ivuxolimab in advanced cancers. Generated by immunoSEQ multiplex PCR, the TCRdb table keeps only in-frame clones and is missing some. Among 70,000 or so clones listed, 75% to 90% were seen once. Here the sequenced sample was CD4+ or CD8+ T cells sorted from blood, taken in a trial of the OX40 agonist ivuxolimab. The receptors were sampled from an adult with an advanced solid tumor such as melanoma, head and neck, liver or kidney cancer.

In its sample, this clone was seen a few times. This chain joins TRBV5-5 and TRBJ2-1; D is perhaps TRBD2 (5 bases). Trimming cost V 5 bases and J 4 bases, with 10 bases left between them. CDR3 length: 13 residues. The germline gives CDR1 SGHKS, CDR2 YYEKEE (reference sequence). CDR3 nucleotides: TGTGCCAGCAGAGACTATTATTACAATGAGCAGTTCTTC. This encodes CASRDYYYNEQFF.

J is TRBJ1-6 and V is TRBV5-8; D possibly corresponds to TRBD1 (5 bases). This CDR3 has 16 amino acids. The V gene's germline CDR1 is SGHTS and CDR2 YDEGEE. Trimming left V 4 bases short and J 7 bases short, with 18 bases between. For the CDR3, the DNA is TGTGCCAGCAGCCAACCAGGGCCCTTATGGAATTCACCCCTCCACTTT. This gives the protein CASSQPGPLWNSPLHF. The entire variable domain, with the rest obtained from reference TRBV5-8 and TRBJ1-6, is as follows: EAGVTQSPTHLIKTRGQQATLRCSPISGHTSVYWYQQALGLGLQFLLWYDEGEERNRGNFPPRFSGRQFPNYSSELNVNALELEDSALYLCASSQPGPLWNSPLHFGNGTRLTVT.

The CDR3 protein is CASSGQGAVIPGGTEAFF. The CDR3 DNA sequence: TGTGCCAGCAGCGGACAGGGGGCAGTGATCCCGGGGGGCACTGAAGCTTTCTTT. The genes are TRBV9 and TRBJ1-1; TRBD1 matches 10 bases. Germline V gives CDR1 SGDLS, CDR2 YYNGEE. The CDR3 has 18 amino acids. Unmatched junction bases numbered 15, after V lost 3 bases and J lost 4 bases.

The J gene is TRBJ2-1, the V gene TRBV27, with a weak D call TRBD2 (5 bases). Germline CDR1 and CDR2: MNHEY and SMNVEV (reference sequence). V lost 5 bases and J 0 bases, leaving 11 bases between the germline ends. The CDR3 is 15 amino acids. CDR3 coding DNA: TGTGCCAGCAGTCCGGACTGGAGCTCCTACAATGAGCAGTTCTTC. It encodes CASSPDWSSYNEQFF.

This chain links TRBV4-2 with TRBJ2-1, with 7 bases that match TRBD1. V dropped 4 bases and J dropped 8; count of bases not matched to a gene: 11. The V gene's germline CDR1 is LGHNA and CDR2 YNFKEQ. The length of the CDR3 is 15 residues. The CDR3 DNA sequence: TGTGCCAGCAGCCCCAGACAGGGTACTCATTATGAGCAGTTCTTC. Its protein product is CASSPRQGTHYEQFF.

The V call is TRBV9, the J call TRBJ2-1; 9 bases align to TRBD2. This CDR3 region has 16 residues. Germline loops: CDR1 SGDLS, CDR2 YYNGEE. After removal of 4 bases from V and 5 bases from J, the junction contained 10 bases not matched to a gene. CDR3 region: CASSPRWGGRDNEQFF. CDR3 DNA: TGTGCCAGCAGCCCCCGGTGGGGCGGGAGGGACAATGAGCAGTTCTTC.

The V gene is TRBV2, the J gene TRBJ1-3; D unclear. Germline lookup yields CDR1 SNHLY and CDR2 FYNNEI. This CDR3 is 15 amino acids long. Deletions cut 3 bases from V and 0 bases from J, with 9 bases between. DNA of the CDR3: TGTGCCAGCAGTGATATCGGCAGCTCTGGAAACACCATATATTTT. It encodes CASSDIGSSGNTIYF.

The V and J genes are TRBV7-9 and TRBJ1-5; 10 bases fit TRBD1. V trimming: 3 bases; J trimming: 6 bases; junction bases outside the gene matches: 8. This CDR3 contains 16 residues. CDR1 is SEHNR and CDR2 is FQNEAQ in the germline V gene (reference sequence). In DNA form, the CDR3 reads TGTGCCAGCAGCTTGATGACAGGGGGCTTAATTCAGCCCCAGCATTTT. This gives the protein CASSLMTGGLIQPQHF.

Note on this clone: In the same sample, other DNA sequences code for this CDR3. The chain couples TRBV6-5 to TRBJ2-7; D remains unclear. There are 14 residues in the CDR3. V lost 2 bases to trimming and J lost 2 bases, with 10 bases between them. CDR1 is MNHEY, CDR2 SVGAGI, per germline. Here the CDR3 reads CASSYGQTPYEQYF. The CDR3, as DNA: TGTGCCAGCAGTTACGGGCAGACCCCCTACGAGCAGTACTTC.

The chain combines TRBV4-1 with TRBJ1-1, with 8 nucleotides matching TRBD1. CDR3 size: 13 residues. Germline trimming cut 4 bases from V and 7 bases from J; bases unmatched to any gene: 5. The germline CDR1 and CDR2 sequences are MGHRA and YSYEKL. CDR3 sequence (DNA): TGCGCCAGCAGCCTTATGGGGACAGGTGAAGCTTTCTTT. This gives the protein CASSLMGTGEAFF.